The next 20 T cell receptor beta chains were all read from a single sample in a study of shared clonotypes between healthy human individuals. Clones were read by immunoSEQ multiplex PCR, and TCRdb kept only the in-frame ones, dropping some. The profile shows about 2,100,000 clones, about 93% of them singletons. CD45RO negativity and positive selection for CCR7 defined naive CD8 cells, a population that excluded terminally differentiated effector memory CD45RA+ cells. The sample comprised naive CD8+ T cells from PBMCs. These receptors all stem from a young man in good health. Some clones in this sample may be carry-over from other donors' samples.

The CDR3 sequence is CASSPGQGAIGYEQYF. The CDR3 nucleotides read TGCGCCAGCAGCCCGGGACAGGGGGCGATAGGCTACGAGCAGTACTTC. This chain uses TRBV5-1 with TRBJ2-7; 12 nucleotides align to TRBD1. CDR1 is SGHRS, CDR2 YFSETQ, per germline. This CDR3 has 16 amino acids. Losses at the gene ends were 4 bases for V and 3 bases for J; bases not matched to a gene: 8.

The J gene is TRBJ1-2, the V gene TRBV9; D is unresolved. Germline V lookup: CDR1 SGDLS, CDR2 YYNGEE. Trimming took 8 bases from V and 4 from J, leaving 12 bases between them. This CDR3 has 12 amino acids. The CDR3 DNA reads TGTGCCAGTTCCCCGGGCAGCTATGGCTACACCTTC. Translating gives CASSPGSYGYTF.

The chain couples TRBV10-1 to TRBJ2-7; D is possibly TRBD1 (5 bases). The CDR3 spans 16 residues. Trimming took 6 bases from V and 2 from J, leaving 20 bases between them. The germline V gene encodes CDR1 WNHNN and CDR2 SYGVQD (reference sequence). CDR3 amino acids: CASRAYSRGHPYEQYF. CDR3 sequence (DNA): TGCGCCAGCAGGGCCTATTCTAGGGGCCACCCCTACGAGCAGTACTTC.

The rearrangement joins TRBV6-1 to TRBJ2-7; 10 bases line up with TRBD1. CDR3 length: 15 residues. Looked up from germline, CDR1 is MNHNS and CDR2 is SASEGT. Germline trimming cut 6 bases from V and 9 bases from J; bases unmatched to any gene: 14. Here the CDR3 reads CASSTGQGSYFGQYF. The CDR3 DNA is TGTGCCAGCAGCACGGGACAGGGGTCTTACTTTGGGCAGTACTTC.

The chain has TRBV7-6 and TRBJ1-2; 8 bases agree with TRBD1. The CDR3 length is 14 residues. Germline values: CDR1 SGHVS, CDR2 FNYEAQ. V was pared by 2 bases and J by 8 bases, with 7 bases of the junction left unmatched. The CDR3 sequence is CASSLQAGGLGYTF. The CDR3 coding sequence is TGTGCCAGCAGCTTACAAGCAGGGGGCCTCGGCTACACCTTC.

The rearrangement uses TRBV6-1 and TRBJ2-5; D remains ambiguous. Looked up from germline, CDR1 is MNHNS and CDR2 is SASEGT. V gave up 1 base and J gave up 9 bases, with 18 bases separating them. The CDR3 is 15 amino acids. CDR3 coding DNA: TGTGCCAGCAGTGAAGGAGAAATGGGTTCTCTGGCCCAGTACTTC. It translates to CASSEGEMGSLAQYF.

The gene calls are TRBV6-5 and TRBJ1-1; D gene unclear. Germline CDR1 reads MNHEY; CDR2 reads SVGAGI. The ends were cut back, 4 bases at V and 5 bases at J, with 14 bases in the middle. The length of the CDR3 is 14 residues. Here the CDR3 DNA reads TGTGCCAGCAGTTTCCCGGGCCCGGGGACTGAAGCTTTCTTT. The encoded protein is CASSFPGPGTEAFF.

The chain employs TRBV27 and TRBJ2-1; D uncertain. CDR3 length: 12 residues. CDR1 and CDR2 (germline): MNHEY, SMNVEV (reference sequence). The V end was cut by 5 bases, the J end by 5 bases, with 7 bases between. As DNA, the CDR3 is TGTGCCAGCAGTACTACAGACAATGAGCAGTTCTTC. Translated: CASSTTDNEQFF.

J is TRBJ1-1 and V is TRBV4-1; D unclear. V lost 0 bases and J 7 bases, leaving 12 bases between the germline ends. Germline values: CDR1 MGHRA, CDR2 YSYEKL. This CDR3 spans 14 amino acids. The CDR3 loop reads CASSQDLQSFEAFF. CDR3 sequence (DNA): TGCGCCAGCAGCCAAGACCTACAGAGTTTTGAAGCTTTCTTT.

The rearrangement links TRBV15 to TRBJ2-7, with TRBD1 identical over 8 bases. V lost 5 bases, J lost 6 bases, and 3 bases stayed unmatched. CDR3 size: 12 residues. Germline CDR1 is LNHNV and CDR2 is YYDKDF (reference sequence). The CDR3 sequence: CATSPDRAEQYF. The DNA for the CDR3 is TGTGCCACCAGCCCGGACAGGGCCGAGCAGTACTTC. The complete variable domain, with remaining parts taken from reference TRBV15 and TRBJ2-7, reads DAMVIQNPRYQVTQFGKPVTLSCSQTLNHNVMYWYQQKSSQAPKLLFHYYDKDFNNEADTPDNFQSRRPNTSFCFLDIRSPGLGDTAMYLCATSPDRAEQYFGPGTRLTVT.

This chain connects TRBV13 to TRBJ2-7; 8 bases map to TRBD1. After removal of 6 bases from V and 3 bases from J, the junction contained 7 bases not matched to a gene. The CDR3 has 14 residues. The germline V gene encodes CDR1 PRHDT and CDR2 FYEKMQ (reference sequence). The CDR3 reads CASSGEGQGYEQYF. CDR3 coding DNA: TGTGCCAGCAGTGGGGAAGGACAGGGCTACGAGCAGTACTTC.

V is TRBV5-1 and J is TRBJ2-5; TRBD1 agrees at 11 bases. V trimming: 0 bases; J trimming: 5 bases; junction bases outside the gene matches: 6. The germline gives CDR1 SGHRS, CDR2 YFSETQ. CDR3 length: 16 residues. As DNA, the CDR3 is TGCGCCAGCAGCTTGGGGGACAGGGGGGTCGTGGAGACCCAGTACTTC. Amino acid sequence: CASSLGDRGVVETQYF.

The chain recombines TRBV28 with TRBJ1-5; D remains ambiguous. V lost 4 bases to trimming and J lost 5 bases, with 12 bases between them. The CDR3 is 14 residues long. Per germline, CDR1 MDHEN and CDR2 SYDVKM. CDR3 amino acids: CASSWVRADQPQHF. DNA of the CDR3: TGTGCCAGCAGTTGGGTTAGGGCCGATCAGCCCCAGCATTTT.

CDR3 sequence reads: CASSKDARGNRGNTEAFF. For the CDR3, the DNA is TGTGCCAGCAGCAAAGACGCCAGGGGGAATAGAGGGAACACTGAAGCTTTCTTT. The chain has TRBV21-1 and TRBJ1-1; the table's D call of TRBD1 was not tested on the DNA. TRBV21-1 is a pseudogene. CDR3 length: 18 residues.

J is TRBJ1-2 and V is TRBV6-5; D not resolved. CDR1 and CDR2 (germline): MNHEY, SVGAGI. The CDR3 is 15 residues long. The ends were cut back, 0 bases at V and 5 bases at J, with 13 bases in the middle. CDR3 loop: CASSYSYGSGYGYTF. CDR3 bases: TGTGCCAGCAGTTACTCGTACGGGAGCGGGTATGGCTACACCTTC.

The chain joins TRBV28 to TRBJ1-5, with D unresolved. Germline values: CDR1 MDHEN, CDR2 SYDVKM. The CDR3 runs 15 residues. The ends were cut back, 1 base at V and 4 bases at J, with 11 bases in the middle. In DNA, the CDR3 is TGTGCCAGCAGTTTATCACTTAGAAAAAATCAGCCCCAGCATTTT. Encoded protein: CASSLSLRKNQPQHF. The full variable domain, rest sourced from reference TRBV28 and TRBJ1-5, is DVKVTQSSRYLVKRTGEKVFLECVQDMDHENMFWYRQDPGLGLRLIYFSYDVKMKEKGDIPEGYSVSREKKERFSLILESASTNQTSMYLCASSLSLRKNQPQHFGDGTRLSIL.

This chain joins TRBV19 and TRBJ2-7, with D perhaps TRBD2 (6 bases). Germline CDR1 and CDR2: LNHDA and SQIVND (reference sequence). Trimming pared 5 bases from V and 7 bases from J, leaving 21 bases between. There are 15 residues in the CDR3. The CDR3 reads CASSWRTSWMSEQYF. The CDR3 nucleotides are TGTGCCAGTAGTTGGAGAACTAGCTGGATGTCAGAGCAGTACTTC.

The V call is TRBV7-9, the J call TRBJ1-3; D is undetermined. CDR1 is SEHNR and CDR2 is FQNEAQ in the germline V gene (reference sequence). Trimming shortened V by 5 bases and J by 0 bases, and 14 bases separated the two germline ends. This CDR3 region has 16 residues. The CDR3 protein is CASSPPPTLSGNTIYF. The CDR3 DNA follows: TGTGCCAGCAGCCCACCGCCTACCCTCTCTGGAAACACCATATATTTT.

The rearrangement uses TRBV9 and TRBJ2-7; D gene unclear. Germline V CDR1 and CDR2: SGDLS, YYNGEE. The CDR3 sequence is 16 residues long. Deletions cut 0 bases from V and 5 bases from J, with 18 bases between. CDR3 residues: CASSVDGRPIRDEQYF. CDR3 bases: TGTGCCAGCAGCGTAGATGGCAGGCCGATACGGGACGAGCAGTACTTC.

The chain uses TRBV2 and TRBJ1-2; D is unresolved. The CDR3 covers 13 residues. V lost 4 bases and J lost 2, with 8 bases in between. The germline V gene has CDR1 SNHLY and CDR2 FYNNEI. The CDR3 protein is CASSGDTNYGYTF. The DNA for the CDR3 is TGTGCCAGCAGTGGAGACACGAACTATGGCTACACCTTC. The entire variable domain, with the rest obtained from reference TRBV2 and TRBJ1-2, is as follows: EPEVTQTPSHQVTQMGQEVILRCVPISNHLYFYWYRQILGQKVEFLVSFYNNEISEKSEIFDDQFSVERPDGSNFTLKIRSTKLEDSAMYFCASSGDTNYGYTFGSGTRLTVV.